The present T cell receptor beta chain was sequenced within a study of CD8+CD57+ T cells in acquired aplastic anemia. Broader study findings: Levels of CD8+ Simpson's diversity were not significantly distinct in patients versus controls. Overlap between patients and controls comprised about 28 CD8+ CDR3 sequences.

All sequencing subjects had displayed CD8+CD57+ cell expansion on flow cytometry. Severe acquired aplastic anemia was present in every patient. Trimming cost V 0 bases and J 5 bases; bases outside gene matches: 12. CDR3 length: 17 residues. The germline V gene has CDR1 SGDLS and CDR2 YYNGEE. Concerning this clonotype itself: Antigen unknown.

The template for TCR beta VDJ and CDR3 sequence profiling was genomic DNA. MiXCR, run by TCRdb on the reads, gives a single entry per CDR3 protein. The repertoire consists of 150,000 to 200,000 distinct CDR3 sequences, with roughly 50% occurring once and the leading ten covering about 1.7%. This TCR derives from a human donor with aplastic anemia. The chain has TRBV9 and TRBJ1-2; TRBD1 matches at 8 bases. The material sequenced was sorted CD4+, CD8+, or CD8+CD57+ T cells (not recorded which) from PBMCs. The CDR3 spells CASSVVETGAGYYGYTF. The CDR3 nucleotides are TGTGCCAGCAGCGTAGTAGAGACAGGGGCTGGGTATTATGGCTACACCTTC.